This TCR beta chain appears in the sequencing data of a study of identical twins. Study-wide findings and caveats: Surplus twin overlap in beta out-of-frame sequences was less pronounced. Conclusions rested on cross-sectional statistics rather than following the same donors. Insertions were fewer in abundant cord blood beta clonotypes, whereas memory repertoires showed none of this pattern.

Note on this clonotype: Antigen unknown. One end of the junction fails to match germline, which may point to a read error.

TCRdb fed the 5' RACE reads into MiXCR, producing one record per CDR3 protein. This table has about 430,000 distinct CDR3 sequences, less than 20% appearing once. This TCR derives from a man aged 45 to 65 in good health. Sequencing was performed on naive T cells sorted from blood.

As DNA, the CDR3 is TGTGCCTGCAGTTTTCAGACGCTTGGGGGGGAGCTGTTTTTT. Protein sequence: CACSFQTLGGELFF. The chain employs TRBV27 and TRBJ2-2, with no clear D. The CDR3 contains 14 residues. The germline CDR1 and CDR2 sequences are MNHEY and SMNVEV (reference sequence).